A single sample gave rise to the 30 T cell receptor beta chains below, sequenced in a study of blood T cells in healthy people across ages. Through a sample-barcoded 5' primer and a J-beta primer mix, a second PCR was run for roughly 6 to 12 cycles. TCRdb reprocessed the 5' RACE reads with MiXCR, giving one entry per CDR3 protein. The data show roughly 650,000 distinct CDR3 sequences, with about a third seen just once and 15% to 17% held by the top ten. Sequencing input: blood. These TCRs come from an elderly woman in good health.

Many counts were recorded for this clonotype. The V gene is TRBV7-2, the J gene TRBJ1-2; tentative D call: TRBD1 (5 bases). V lost 2 bases, J lost 4 bases, and 11 bases lay in between. The germline CDR1 and CDR2 sequences are SGHTA and FQGNSA. The CDR3 covers 14 residues. For the CDR3, the DNA is TGTGCCAGCAGCTTATGGGGGAGCGGCTATGGCTACACCTTC. Its translation: CASSLWGSGYGYTF.

At least ten counts were recorded for this clonotype. The rearrangement uses TRBV7-3 and TRBJ2-3, with 7 bases matching TRBD2. Germline assignment: CDR1 SGHTA and CDR2 FQGTGA. Trimming took 5 bases from V and 5 from J; bases not matched to a gene: 10. The CDR3 loop spans 15 amino acids. The CDR3 protein is CASSPKSGAQDTQYF. CDR3 DNA: TGTGCCAGCAGCCCAAAAAGCGGGGCCCAAGATACGCAGTATTTT.

Only a few counts were recorded for this clonotype. The rearrangement uses TRBV7-2 and TRBJ2-5, with 10 bases matching TRBD2. The CDR3 contains 16 residues. Trimming took 1 base from V and 4 from J; bases not matched to a gene: 6. Germline V gene lookup returns CDR1 SGHTA and CDR2 FQGNSA. CDR3 DNA sequence: TGTGCCAGCAGCTTAGGCTTAGCGGGGGGTTCAGAGACCCAGTACTTC. It yields the protein CASSLGLAGGSETQYF. The variable domain in full, completed from reference TRBV7-2 and TRBJ2-5, reads GAGVSQSPSNKVTEKGKDVELRCDPISGHTALYWYRQSLGQGLEFLIYFQGNSAPDKSGLPSDRFSAERTGGSVSTLTIQRTQQEDSAVYLCASSLGLAGGSETQYFGPGTRLLVL.

Regarding this clonotype: One base away lies a much larger clone, so this may be a sequencing read error. The chain has TRBV4-1 and TRBJ2-1, with unresolved D. Deletions cut 3 bases from V and 10 bases from J, with 19 bases between. Germline V gene lookup returns CDR1 MGHRA and CDR2 YSYEKL. The length of the CDR3 is 15 residues. The CDR3 reads CASSQDPGSSYEQFF. For the CDR3, the DNA is TGCGCCAGCAGCCAGGACCCCGGGTCCTCCTACGAGCAGTTCTTC.

This clonotype has just a few counts. The chain's CDR3 is CAWETGAGTEAFF. CDR3 DNA sequence: TGTGCCTGGGAAACAGGGGCTGGCACTGAAGCTTTCTTT. The rearrangement links TRBV30 to TRBJ1-1, with TRBD1 matching over 7 bases. J was trimmed by 4 bases and V by 5 bases; bases with no gene match: 7. This CDR3 region has 13 residues. Germline V gene data show CDR1 as GTSNPN and CDR2 as SVGIG (reference sequence).

On this clonotype: Given a much more abundant clone one base away, this may be a read error. V usage is TRBV6-6 and J usage is TRBJ1-1; D remains ambiguous. This CDR3 is 12 amino acids long. Deletions cut 0 bases from V and 3 bases from J, with 2 bases between. The germline CDR1 and CDR2 sequences are MNHNY and SVGAGI (reference sequence). CDR3 residues: CASSYSHTEAFF. DNA for the CDR3: TGTGCCAGCAGTTACTCGCACACTGAAGCTTTCTTT.

The chain joins TRBV7-8 to TRBJ2-1; D is ambiguous. Germline assignment: CDR1 SGHVS and CDR2 FQNEAQ. The CDR3 extends over 14 amino acids. The V end was cut by 1 base, the J end by 6 bases, with 10 bases between. The CDR3 DNA reads as TGTGCCAGCAGCTTAGACGGCCAGTTCAATGAGCAGTTCTTC. It yields the protein CASSLDGQFNEQFF.

This clonotype appeared many times. CDR3 in amino acids: CSAPRGAPTEAFF. Here the CDR3 DNA reads TGCAGTGCTCCAAGGGGGGCCCCCACTGAAGCTTTCTTT. The gene calls are TRBV20-1 and TRBJ1-1; TRBD1 is a possible D gene (6 bases). Germline-derived CDR1 and CDR2 are DFQATT and SNEGSKA (reference sequence). Trimming pared 5 bases from V and 4 bases from J, leaving 14 bases between. The CDR3 contains 13 residues.

This clonotype was counted between two and nine times. This may arise from a read error, as a much more abundant clone is one base away. This CDR3 is CASSMRQGGVEQFF. The CDR3 nucleotides are TGTGCCAGCAGCATGCGACAGGGGGGGGTTGAGCAGTTCTTC. The chain couples TRBV7-2 to TRBJ2-1; 9 bases are shared with TRBD1. The ends lost 5 bases at V and 9 bases at J; junction bases unmatched: 8. The length of the CDR3 is 14 residues. Germline V gene lookup returns CDR1 SGHTA and CDR2 FQGNSA.

This rearrangement joins TRBV20-1 to TRBJ2-1; 7 bases are a match to TRBD2. The junction had 12 bases not matched to a gene; V was cut back by 7 bases and J by 0 bases. The CDR3 is made up of 16 amino acids. The V gene's germline CDR1 is DFQATT and CDR2 SNEGSKA (reference sequence). The CDR3 sequence: CSVQPPSGVSYNEQFF. DNA of the CDR3: TGCAGTGTACAACCTCCTAGCGGAGTCTCCTACAATGAGCAGTTCTTC.

About this clonotype itself: This could be a read error, since a much larger clone is one nucleotide away. The V call is TRBV4-1, the J call TRBJ2-1; 8 positions match TRBD2. The germline CDR1 and CDR2 sequences are MGHRA and YSYEKL. The ends lost 1 base at V and 13 bases at J; junction bases unmatched: 15. The CDR3 is 16 amino acids. CDR3: CASSQGVAGIQETQFF. DNA of the CDR3: TGCGCCAGCAGCCAAGGGGTAGCGGGGATACAAGAGACCCAGTTCTTC.

The rearrangement joins TRBV5-1 to TRBJ1-2; possible D gene TRBD1, 5 bases. CDR1 is SGHRS, CDR2 YFSETQ, per germline. V was pared by 3 bases and J by 8 bases, with 14 bases between. CDR3 length: 13 amino acids. CDR3 sequence reads: CASSWGTGAGYTF. In DNA, the CDR3 is TGCGCCAGCAGCTGGGGCACAGGTGCGGGCTACACCTTC.

Of note for this clonotype: A read error is possible here, since a much larger clone lies one base away. The chain links TRBV15 to TRBJ2-7; D could derive from TRBD1 or TRBD2 (6 bases each). The V end was cut by 5 bases, the J end by 0 bases, with 11 bases between. The CDR3 consists of 14 residues. The V gene's germline CDR1 is LNHNV and CDR2 YYDKDF (reference sequence). Here the CDR3 DNA reads TGTGCCACCAGCCTGGGGGGCGTCTCCTACGAGCAGTACTTC. This codes for CATSLGGVSYEQYF.

This clonotype showed up just a few times. This chain links TRBV19 with TRBJ2-3; 7 bases align to TRBD1. The CDR3 sequence is 16 residues long. J lost 2 bases, V lost 1 base, and 6 bases had no gene match. Germline-derived CDR1 and CDR2 are LNHDA and SQIVND (reference sequence). The CDR3 DNA follows: TGTGCCAGTAGTATAGGCCGGGACAGAGACACAGATACGCAGTATTTT. It yields the protein CASSIGRDRDTDTQYF.

This clonotype was counted a few times. The chain links TRBV11-2 to TRBJ2-1; TRBD2 agrees at 13 bases. Germline V gene data show CDR1 as SGHAT and CDR2 as FQNNGV. The CDR3 loop spans 19 amino acids. The V and J ends lost 4 bases and 8 bases, in that order; junction bases with no gene match: 17. The CDR3 loop reads CASSSQKALTSGGSHEQFF. CDR3 DNA sequence: TGTGCCAGCAGCTCCCAAAAGGCCCTGACTAGCGGGGGGTCCCATGAGCAGTTCTTC.

Details on this clonotype: Just one base apart from a much larger clone, this may be a read error. The V call is TRBV20-1, the J call TRBJ2-5; no clear D. Germline lookup yields CDR1 DFQATT and CDR2 SNEGSKA (reference sequence). There are 12 residues in the CDR3. V was pared by 4 bases and J by 11 bases, with 17 bases between. The CDR3 coding sequence is TGCAGTGCTACGGGCAAGTACAATGAGCAGTACTTC. Amino acid sequence: CSATGKYNEQYF.

The CDR3 DNA sequence: TGTGCCAGCAGCTTAGCGCCCCCTGAGACCCAGTACTTC. Translated: CASSLAPPETQYF. The chain combines TRBV7-2 with TRBJ2-7; D gene uncertain. The J call could be wrong; TRBJ2-5 is a better fit for the DNA end. This CDR3 has 13 amino acids. Germline-derived CDR1 and CDR2 are SGHTA and FQGNSA.

The V and J genes are TRBV6-1 and TRBJ2-5; 8 nucleotides match TRBD1. The CDR3 is 16 amino acids. V lost 1 base and J lost 2; bases outside the gene matches: 6. In germline, CDR1 is MNHNS, CDR2 SASEGT. CDR3 bases: TGTGCCAGCAGTGAAGTTGCCAGGGGGCTACAAGAGACCCAGTACTTC. It encodes CASSEVARGLQETQYF.

This clonotype was observed many times. This chain connects TRBV15 to TRBJ2-7, with D possibly matching TRBD2 (6 bases). With 0 bases removed from V and 2 bases from J, the gap between germline ends came to 14 bases. CDR3 length: 16 residues. The germline V gene encodes CDR1 LNHNV and CDR2 YYDKDF (reference sequence). Here the CDR3 reads CATSRDLSGVAYEQYF. Here the CDR3 DNA reads TGTGCCACCAGCAGAGACCTATCGGGGGTAGCCTACGAGCAGTACTTC.

V is TRBV30 and J is TRBJ1-1; no clear D gene. The CDR3 consists of 14 residues. Trimming pared 6 bases from V and 4 bases from J, leaving 18 bases between. Germline V lookup: CDR1 GTSNPN, CDR2 SVGIG (reference sequence). DNA for the CDR3: TGTGCCTGCCGTAATCCGGCGACATCCACTGAAGCTTTCTTT. Residues: CACRNPATSTEAFF.

This clonotype was seen repeatedly, ten times or more. The chain couples TRBV2 to TRBJ2-1; 11 bases match TRBD1. Germline lookup yields CDR1 SNHLY and CDR2 FYNNEI. With V trimmed by 1 base and J by 6 bases, 2 bases remained unmatched. This CDR3 has 15 amino acids. CDR3: CASSEEGTGGNEQFF. Here the CDR3 DNA reads TGTGCCAGCAGTGAAGAAGGGACAGGGGGCAATGAGCAGTTCTTC.

This clonotype was observed a handful of times. This sequence may be a read error, since a much larger clone differs from it by one base. The rearrangement uses TRBV3-1 and TRBJ2-7; D may be TRBD1 (5 bases). V was pared by 0 bases and J by 7 bases, with 25 bases between. This CDR3 comprises 18 residues. The germline gives CDR1 LGHDT, CDR2 YNNKEL (reference sequence). The CDR3 loop reads CASSQDSRAGYPYNEQYF. The CDR3 DNA reads as TGTGCCAGCAGCCAAGATTCACGGGCAGGGTACCCCTACAATGAGCAGTACTTC.

This clonotype was counted many times. A junction end diverges from the germline sequence, so it may reflect a read error. The J gene is TRBJ2-7, the V gene TRBV20-1, with unresolved D. The CDR3 length is 13 residues. CDR1 DFQATT and CDR2 SNEGSKA come from the germline V gene (reference sequence). For the CDR3, the DNA is TGCAGCGCTAGTCCTCCGGTTTCCTACGAGCAGTACTTC. It translates to CSASPPVSYEQYF.

For this clonotype: A junction boundary mismatches the germline segment, possibly from a read error. The chain has TRBV11-2 and TRBJ2-3; D perhaps matches TRBD2 (7 bases). Germline lookup yields CDR1 SGHAT and CDR2 FQNNGV. CDR3 size: 15 residues. The CDR3 coding sequence is TGTGCCAGCAGTTTAGAGGGGGGGAGCACAGATACGCGGTATTTT. Its translation is CASSLEGGSTDTRYF. Full variable domain (outside the CDR3, taken from reference TRBV11-2 and TRBJ2-3): EAGVAQSPRYKIIEKRQSVAFWCNPISGHATLYWYQQILGQGPKLLIQFQNNGVVDDSQLPKDRFSAERLKGVDSTLKIQPAKLEDSAVYLCASSLEGGSTDTRYFGPGTRLTVL.

On this clonotype itself: A much bigger clone sits one base away, suggesting this may be a read error. This chain joins TRBV20-1 and TRBJ2-5; 7 bases are a match to TRBD2. The CDR3 has 12 amino acids. CDR1 and CDR2 (germline): DFQATT, SNEGSKA (reference sequence). CDR3 region: CNGGVVGEIQYF. DNA for the CDR3: TGCAATGGGGGGGTGGTTGGGGAGATCCAGTACTTC.

Written as DNA, the CDR3 is TGCGCCAGCAGCCAAGATTCGGGTTACACTGAAGCTTTCTTT. Protein: CASSQDSGYTEAFF. The chain employs TRBV4-1 and TRBJ1-1; no reliable D call. Trimming took off 0 bases at V and 3 bases at J, with 8 bases between the two ends. This CDR3 region has 14 residues. Germline CDR1 MGHRA, CDR2 YSYEKL.

Worth noting for this clonotype: A much larger clonotype is one base distant, so this may be a read error. This chain joins TRBV9 and TRBJ1-6; D uncertain. The CDR3 contains 15 residues. Looked up from germline, CDR1 is SGDLS and CDR2 is YYNGEE. The CDR3: CASSVEQRSNSPPHF. CDR3 in DNA: TGTGCCAGCAGCGTAGAACAGCGGTCGAATTCACCCCCCCACTTT.

This chain links TRBV29-1 with TRBJ1-2, with D perhaps matching TRBD1 (5 bases). CDR1 and CDR2 from the germline V gene are SQVTM and ANQGSEA. The CDR3 spans 12 residues. CDR3 coding DNA: TGCGGCGGTCAGGGCTTGAACTATGGCTACACCTTC. Translated: CGGQGLNYGYTF.

This clonotype was counted ten times or more. One junction end does not reproduce the germline sequence, and a read error may be involved. The chain carries TRBV20-1 and TRBJ2-6; TRBD1 is a possible D gene (6 bases). The CDR3 consists of 15 residues. Germline CDR1 reads DFQATT; CDR2 reads SNEGSKA (reference sequence). CDR3 region: CSAPHGTSGTNVLTF. The CDR3 bases are TGCAGTGCCCCCCACGGGACATCTGGGACCAACGTCCTGACTTTC.

This clonotype showed up many times. The genes are TRBV7-2 and TRBJ2-7; D is possibly TRBD2 (6 bases). Per germline, CDR1 SGHTA and CDR2 FQGNSA. This CDR3 contains 13 residues. V was trimmed by 5 bases and J by 6 bases, leaving 14 bases between them. The CDR3: CASSLQTRSEQYF. CDR3 bases: TGTGCCAGCAGCCTCCAGACTAGAAGCGAGCAGTACTTC.